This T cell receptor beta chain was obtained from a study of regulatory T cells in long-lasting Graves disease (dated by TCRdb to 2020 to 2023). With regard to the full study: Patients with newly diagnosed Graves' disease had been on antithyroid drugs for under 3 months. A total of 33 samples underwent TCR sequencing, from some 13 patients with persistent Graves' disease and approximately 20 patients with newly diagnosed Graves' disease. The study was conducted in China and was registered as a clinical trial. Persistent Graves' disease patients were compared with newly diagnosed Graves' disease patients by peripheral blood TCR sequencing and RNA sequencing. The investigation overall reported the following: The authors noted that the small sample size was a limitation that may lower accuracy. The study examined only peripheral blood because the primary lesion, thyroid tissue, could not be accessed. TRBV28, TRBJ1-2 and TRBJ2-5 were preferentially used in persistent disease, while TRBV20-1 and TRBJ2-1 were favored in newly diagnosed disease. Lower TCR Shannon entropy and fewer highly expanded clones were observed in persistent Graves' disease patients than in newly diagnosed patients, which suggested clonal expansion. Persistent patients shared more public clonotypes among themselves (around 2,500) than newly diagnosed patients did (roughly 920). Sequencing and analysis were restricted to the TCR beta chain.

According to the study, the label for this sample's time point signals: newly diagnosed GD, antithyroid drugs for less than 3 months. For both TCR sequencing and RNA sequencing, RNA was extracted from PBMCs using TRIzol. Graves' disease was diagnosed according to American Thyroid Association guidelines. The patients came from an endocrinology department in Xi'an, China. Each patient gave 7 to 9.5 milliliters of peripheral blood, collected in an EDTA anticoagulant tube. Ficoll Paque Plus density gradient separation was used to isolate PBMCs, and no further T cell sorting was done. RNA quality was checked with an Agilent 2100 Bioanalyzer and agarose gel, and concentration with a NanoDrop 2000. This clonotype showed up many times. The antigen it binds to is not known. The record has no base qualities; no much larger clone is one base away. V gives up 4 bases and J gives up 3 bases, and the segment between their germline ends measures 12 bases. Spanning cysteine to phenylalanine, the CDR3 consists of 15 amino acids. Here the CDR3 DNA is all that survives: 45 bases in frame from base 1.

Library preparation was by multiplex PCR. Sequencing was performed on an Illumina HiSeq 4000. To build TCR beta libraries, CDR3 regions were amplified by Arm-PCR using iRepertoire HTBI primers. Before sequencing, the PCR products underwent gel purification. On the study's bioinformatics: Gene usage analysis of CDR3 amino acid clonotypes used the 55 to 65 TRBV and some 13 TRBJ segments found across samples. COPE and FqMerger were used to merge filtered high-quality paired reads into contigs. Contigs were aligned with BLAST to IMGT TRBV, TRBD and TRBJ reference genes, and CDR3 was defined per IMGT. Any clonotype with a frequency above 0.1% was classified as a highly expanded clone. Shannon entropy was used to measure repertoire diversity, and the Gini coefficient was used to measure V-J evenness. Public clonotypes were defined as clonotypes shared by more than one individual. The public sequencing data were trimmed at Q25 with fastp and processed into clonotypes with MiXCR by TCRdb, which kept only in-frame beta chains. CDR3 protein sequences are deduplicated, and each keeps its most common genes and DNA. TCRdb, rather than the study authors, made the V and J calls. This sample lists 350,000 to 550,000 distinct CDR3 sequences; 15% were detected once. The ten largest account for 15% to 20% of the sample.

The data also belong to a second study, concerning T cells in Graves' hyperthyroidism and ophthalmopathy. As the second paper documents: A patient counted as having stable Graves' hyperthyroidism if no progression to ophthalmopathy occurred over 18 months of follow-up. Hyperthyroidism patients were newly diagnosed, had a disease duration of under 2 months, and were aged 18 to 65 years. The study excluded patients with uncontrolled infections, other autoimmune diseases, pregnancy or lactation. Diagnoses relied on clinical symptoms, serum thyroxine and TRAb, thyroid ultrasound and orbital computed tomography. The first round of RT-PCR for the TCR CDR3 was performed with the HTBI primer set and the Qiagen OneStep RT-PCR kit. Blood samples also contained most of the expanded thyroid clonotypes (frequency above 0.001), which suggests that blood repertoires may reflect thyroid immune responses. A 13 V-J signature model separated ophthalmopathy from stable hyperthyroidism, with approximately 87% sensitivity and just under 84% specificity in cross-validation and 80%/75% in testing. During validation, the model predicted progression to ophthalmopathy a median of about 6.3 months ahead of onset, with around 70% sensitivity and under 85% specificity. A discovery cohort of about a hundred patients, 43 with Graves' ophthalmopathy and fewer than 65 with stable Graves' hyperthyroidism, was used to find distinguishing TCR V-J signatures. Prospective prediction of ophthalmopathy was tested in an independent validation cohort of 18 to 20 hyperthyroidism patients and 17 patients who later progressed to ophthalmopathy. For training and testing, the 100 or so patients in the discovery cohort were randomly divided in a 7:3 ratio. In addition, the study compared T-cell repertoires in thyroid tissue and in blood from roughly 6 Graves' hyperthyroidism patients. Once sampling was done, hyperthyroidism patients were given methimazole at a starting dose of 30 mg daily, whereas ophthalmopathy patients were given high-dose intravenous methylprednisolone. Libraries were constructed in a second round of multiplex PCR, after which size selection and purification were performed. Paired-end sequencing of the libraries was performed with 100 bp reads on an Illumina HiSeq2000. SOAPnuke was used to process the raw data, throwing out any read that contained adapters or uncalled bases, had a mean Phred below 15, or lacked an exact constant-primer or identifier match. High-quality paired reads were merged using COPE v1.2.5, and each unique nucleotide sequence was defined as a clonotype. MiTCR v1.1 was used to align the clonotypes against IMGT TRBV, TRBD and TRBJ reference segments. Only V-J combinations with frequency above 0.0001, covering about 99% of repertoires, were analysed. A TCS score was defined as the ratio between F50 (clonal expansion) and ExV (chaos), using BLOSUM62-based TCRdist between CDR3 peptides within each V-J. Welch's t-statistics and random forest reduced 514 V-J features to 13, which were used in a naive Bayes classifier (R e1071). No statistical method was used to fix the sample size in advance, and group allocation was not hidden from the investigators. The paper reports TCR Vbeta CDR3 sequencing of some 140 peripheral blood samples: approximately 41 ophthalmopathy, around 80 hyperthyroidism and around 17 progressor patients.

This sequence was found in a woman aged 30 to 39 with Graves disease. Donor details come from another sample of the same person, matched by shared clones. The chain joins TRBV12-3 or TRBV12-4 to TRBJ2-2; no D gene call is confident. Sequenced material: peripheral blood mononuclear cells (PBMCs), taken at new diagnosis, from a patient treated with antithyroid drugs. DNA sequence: TGTGCCAGCAGTTCCTGGTTACATGACACCGGGGAGCTGTTTTTT. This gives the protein CASSSWLHDTGELFF.